The 25 T cell receptor beta chains below all came from one sample that was sequenced in a study of blood T cell repertoires in COVID-19. Here immunoSEQ multiplex PCR was the method, and the copy in TCRdb shows in-frame clones only, minus some. The sample holds around 65,000 clones, approximately 80% seen once. The sequencing input was peripheral blood. These receptor sequences come from a man aged 65-85 years with acute or convalescent COVID-19.

The V call is TRBV5-6, the J call TRBJ2-7; tentatively, D is TRBD1 (5 bases). V shed 5 bases and J shed 1 base, with 13 bases lying between them. The V gene's germline CDR1 is SGHDT and CDR2 YYEEEE. This CDR3 has 14 amino acids. The chain's CDR3 is CASRSFDRSYEQYF. CDR3 DNA sequence: TGTGCCAGCAGGTCTTTTGACAGATCCTACGAGCAGTACTTC.

The chain recombines TRBV18 with TRBJ1-4, with 7 bases that match TRBD1. CDR3 length: 15 residues. CDR1 is KGHSH, CDR2 LQKENI, per germline. The ends lost 6 bases at V and 6 bases at J; junction bases unmatched: 10. CDR3 protein: CASSQNTGADEKLFF. Here the CDR3 DNA reads TGTGCCAGCTCTCAAAACACAGGGGCTGATGAAAAACTGTTTTTT.

This chain joins TRBV6-6 and TRBJ2-1; 12 nucleotides agree with TRBD2. Germline V gene sequence: CDR1 MNHNY, CDR2 SVGAGI (reference sequence). The J segment lost 2 bases and the V segment lost 5 bases, leaving 7 bases of the junction unmatched. This CDR3 spans 17 amino acids. CDR3 bases: TGTGCCAGCAGTCCGCCTAGCGGGGGGGCAACCTACAATGAGCAGTTCTTC. This codes for CASSPPSGGATYNEQFF.

The chain uses TRBV28 and TRBJ1-2; D unresolved. V lost 3 bases to trimming and J lost 3 bases, with 14 bases between them. Germline values: CDR1 MDHEN, CDR2 SYDVKM. The CDR3 is 15 amino acids. The DNA for the CDR3 is TGTGCCAGCAGTTTCCCCGGACTGAGGGACTATGGCTACACCTTC. As protein: CASSFPGLRDYGYTF.

This chain joins TRBV27 and TRBJ2-5; 8 bases fit TRBD1. This CDR3 comprises 13 residues. V was pared by 6 bases and J by 5 bases, with 5 bases of the junction left unmatched. Germline V lookup: CDR1 MNHEY, CDR2 SMNVEV (reference sequence). CDR3 residues: CASRPGGGETQYF. CDR3 in DNA: TGTGCCAGCAGGCCAGGGGGCGGGGAGACCCAGTACTTC.

CDR3 region: CASSLGDRVGEAFF. The CDR3 nucleotides read TGCGCCAGCAGCTTAGGGGACAGGGTCGGTGAAGCTTTCTTT. The rearrangement joins TRBV5-1 to TRBJ1-1; TRBD1 matches at 9 bases. CDR3 size: 14 residues. CDR1 and CDR2 (germline): SGHRS, YFSETQ. V gave up 2 bases and J gave up 7 bases; unmatched junction bases: 6.

This clone was seen a handful of times. The CDR3: CASRLETTGLYEQYF. DNA of the CDR3: TGCGCCAGCCGTCTCGAAACGACAGGACTCTACGAGCAGTACTTC. V and J are TRBV10-2 and TRBJ2-7, with a weak D call TRBD1 (6 bases). In germline, CDR1 is WSHSY, CDR2 SAAADI. There are 15 residues in the CDR3. V lost 8 bases to trimming and J lost 3 bases, with 20 bases between them.

This clone was observed a few times. The rearrangement joins TRBV2 to TRBJ2-2, with D unclear. V lost 1 base to trimming and J lost 4 bases, with 4 bases between them. Germline V lookup: CDR1 SNHLY, CDR2 FYNNEI. This CDR3 comprises 13 residues. CDR3 sequence: CASSEVSTGELFF. CDR3 sequence (DNA): TGTGCCAGCAGTGAAGTTAGCACCGGGGAGCTGTTTTTT.

V and J are TRBV7-8 and TRBJ2-2; D is possibly TRBD2 (5 bases). The germline V and J ends were trimmed by 5 bases and 1 base, with 14 bases remaining between them. Germline lookup yields CDR1 SGHVS and CDR2 FQNEAQ. The CDR3 covers 16 residues. DNA for the CDR3: TGTGCCAGCAGCGGGCGGGCCAACGAGAACACCGGGGAGCTGTTTTTT. Its translation is CASSGRANENTGELFF.

The chain uses TRBV25-1 and TRBJ1-5; a possible D gene is TRBD1 (6 bases). This CDR3 contains 12 residues. CDR1 MGHDK and CDR2 SYGVNS come from the germline V gene. V lost 10 bases and J 2 bases, leaving 9 bases between the germline ends. CDR3 DNA sequence: TGTGCCACCAGACAGGGCAATCAGCCCCAGCATTTT. Its protein is CATRQGNQPQHF.

The CDR3 bases are TGTGCCAGCAGTGAAGCGCTTCCAGGCCTTATTGGAAACACCATATATTTT. It translates to CASSEALPGLIGNTIYF. The V call is TRBV2, the J call TRBJ1-3; no firm D call. This CDR3 spans 17 amino acids. V lost 0 bases, J lost 3 bases, and 15 bases lay in between. From germline, CDR1 is SNHLY and CDR2 FYNNEI.

The chain is built from TRBV5-1 and TRBJ1-2; 8 bases map to TRBD1. Germline V CDR1 and CDR2: SGHRS, YFSETQ. The junction had 16 bases not matched to a gene; V was cut back by 7 bases and J by 5 bases. There are 16 residues in the CDR3. The CDR3 coding sequence is TGCGCCAGCCACCCGGACAGGGTATTATCGTCGTATGGCTACACCTTC. Residues: CASHPDRVLSSYGYTF.

V usage is TRBV7-8 and J usage is TRBJ1-4; 8 bases agree with TRBD1. The V and J ends lost 6 bases and 8 bases, in that order; junction bases with no gene match: 20. The CDR3 length is 18 residues. The germline gives CDR1 SGHVS, CDR2 FQNEAQ. The CDR3 DNA is TGTGCCAGCAGAAAATCTGGCCAGGGGGCCCTTATAGAGGAAAAACTGTTTTTT. This translates into CASRKSGQGALIEEKLFF.

This chain connects TRBV24-1 to TRBJ2-7; maybe TRBD2 (6 bases). Trimming shortened V by 9 bases and J by 0 bases, and 11 bases separated the two germline ends. Looked up from germline, CDR1 is KGHDR and CDR2 is SFDVKD. The CDR3 length is 13 residues. The DNA of the CDR3 is TGTGCCACCTGGGGGGATAACTCCTACGAGCAGTACTTC. As protein: CATWGDNSYEQYF.

This chain links TRBV5-5 with TRBJ2-2, with 9 bases fitting TRBD1. The V segment lost 4 bases and the J segment 3 bases; nucleotides outside the gene matches: 4. Per germline, CDR1 SGHKS and CDR2 YYEKEE (reference sequence). This CDR3 comprises 15 residues. CDR3 loop: CASSPRTGDTGELFF. In nucleotides, the CDR3 is TGTGCCAGCAGCCCTAGGACAGGGGACACCGGGGAGCTGTTTTTT.

The chain combines TRBV5-1 with TRBJ2-1; a weak D match, TRBD2 (5 bases). The CDR3 length is 14 residues. The ends were cut back, 10 bases at V and 0 bases at J, with 14 bases in the middle. Per germline, CDR1 SGHRS and CDR2 YFSETQ. CDR3 residues: CAPSDTSSYNEQFF. For the CDR3, the DNA is TGCGCCCCCAGCGACACTAGCTCCTACAATGAGCAGTTCTTC.

The V call is TRBV29-1, the J call TRBJ1-4; D is uncertain. The CDR3 covers 12 residues. Germline V lookup: CDR1 SQVTM, CDR2 ANQGSEA. With 4 bases removed from V and 8 bases from J, the gap between germline ends came to 11 bases. CDR3 region: CSVASSYEKLFF. CDR3 nucleotides: TGCAGCGTTGCGTCCAGTTACGAAAAACTGTTTTTT.

The CDR3 sequence: CASSLRTAGGQETQYF. The CDR3 DNA reads TGTGCCAGCAGTCTCCGGACAGCGGGGGGACAAGAGACCCAGTACTTC. This rearrangement joins TRBV2 to TRBJ2-5; 9 bases line up with TRBD2. V shed 5 bases, J shed 2 bases, and the junction held 9 bases outside the gene matches. The germline CDR1 and CDR2 sequences are SNHLY and FYNNEI. The CDR3 spans 16 residues.

V usage is TRBV6-1 and J usage is TRBJ1-2; possibly TRBD1 for D (6 bases). Trimming removed 1 base at V and 8 bases at J, with 14 bases between. From germline, CDR1 is MNHNS and CDR2 SASEGT. The CDR3 contains 14 residues. The CDR3 DNA reads TGTGCCAGCAGTGAAGGACACCCGGGGGGCGGCTACACCTTC. Its protein product is CASSEGHPGGGYTF.

V usage is TRBV3-1 (or the pseudogene TRBV3-2) and J usage is TRBJ2-7, with 9 bases that match TRBD1. Trimming at V came to 7 bases and at J to 6 bases, leaving 10 bases not matched to a gene. Germline CDR1 is LGHDT and CDR2 is YNNKEL (reference sequence). This CDR3 contains 14 residues. The CDR3 region is CASTPLGQGSEQYF. The CDR3 DNA reads as TGTGCCAGCACCCCCTTAGGACAGGGGAGCGAGCAGTACTTC.

The V and J genes are TRBV10-3 and TRBJ2-7; 8 positions match TRBD1. Trimming removed 7 bases from V and 3 bases from J; junction bases left unmatched: 8. The CDR3 is 14 amino acids. Germline V CDR1 and CDR2: ENHRY, SYGVKD. In DNA, the CDR3 is TGTGCCATCAAGATGGGGACAGGTCTCTACGAGCAGTACTTC. Protein product: CAIKMGTGLYEQYF.

This rearrangement joins TRBV10-3 to TRBJ2-2; 7 nucleotides agree with TRBD1. The V and J ends lost 1 base and 4 bases, in that order; junction bases with no gene match: 6. Looked up from germline, CDR1 is ENHRY and CDR2 is SYGVKD. This CDR3 region has 16 residues. CDR3 in amino acids: CAISEFGDSSTGELFF. CDR3 nucleotide sequence: TGTGCCATCAGTGAGTTTGGGGACAGTAGCACCGGGGAGCTGTTTTTT.

The rearrangement joins TRBV2 to TRBJ2-2, with 7 bases matching TRBD1. V shed 6 bases, J shed 7 bases, and the junction held 8 bases outside the gene matches. The CDR3 extends over 14 amino acids. The germline CDR1 and CDR2 sequences are SNHLY and FYNNEI. CDR3 nucleotide sequence: TGTGCCAGCAGCCGACAGGGAAGGGGCGGGGAGCTGTTTTTT. Translation gives CASSRQGRGGELFF.

A single count supports this clone. The gene calls are TRBV11-2 and TRBJ2-7; TRBD1 matches 8 bases. CDR3 length: 18 amino acids. CDR1 is SGHAT and CDR2 is FQNNGV in the germline V gene. V lost 5 bases and J lost 1; bases outside the gene matches: 16. The CDR3 loop reads CASSPLLLAGGLSYEQYF. The CDR3 DNA is TGTGCCAGCAGCCCCCTCCTCTTGGCAGGGGGCTTGTCCTACGAGCAGTACTTC. The full variable domain, in which reference TRBV11-2 and TRBJ2-7 provide the parts outside the CDR3, is EAGVAQSPRYKIIEKRQSVAFWCNPISGHATLYWYQQILGQGPKLLIQFQNNGVVDDSQLPKDRFSAERLKGVDSTLKIQPAKLEDSAVYLCASSPLLLAGGLSYEQYFGPGTRLTVT.

The chain is built from TRBV20-1 and TRBJ1-2; D is uncertain. Germline V gene lookup returns CDR1 DFQATT and CDR2 SNEGSKA (reference sequence). Trimming removed 5 bases from V and 2 bases from J, with 6 bases in between. The length of the CDR3 is 11 residues. The chain's CDR3 is CSAEENYGYTF. Written as DNA, the CDR3 is TGCAGTGCTGAGGAGAACTATGGCTACACCTTC.